A selection of T cell receptor beta chains follows, all from one sample in a study of cytomegalovirus exposure and HLA in healthy donors. Only in-frame clones appear in the TCRdb table, and some are missing; sequencing was by immunoSEQ multiplex PCR. The data contain 100,000 to 150,000 clones, roughly 84% of them singletons. Sequenced sample: PBMCs. These receptors were collected from a man aged 45-65 years in good health and CMV-seronegative. CDR3s include the opening cysteine and the closing phenylalanine or tryptophan. Each record gives: D gene, V gene, J gene, clone size, CDR3 DNA, CDR3 protein. A D gene is named only where the DNA matches it firmly. Clone size, where shown, is once, few, many, or a class for clones that have expanded.

d_call: TRBD1; v_call: TRBV6-1; j_call: TRBJ1-6; clone_size: once; cdr3_nt: TGTGCCAGCAGACACGGGACAGGGAAGAATTCACCCCTCCACTTT; cdr3_aa: CASRHGTGKNSPLHF
d_call: -; v_call: TRBV11-2; j_call: TRBJ1-1; clone_size: -; cdr3_nt: TGTGCCAGCAGCTTAGGGGCGGGAACGGCTGAAGCTTTCTTT; cdr3_aa: CASSLGAGTAEAFF
d_call: TRBD1; v_call: TRBV5-1; j_call: TRBJ1-4; clone_size: -; cdr3_nt: TGCGCCAGCAGCTTGGTGGGACAGGGGGCGCACGAAAAACTGTTTTTT; cdr3_aa: CASSLVGQGAHEKLFF
d_call: -; v_call: TRBV6-6; j_call: TRBJ1-6; clone_size: -; cdr3_nt: TGTGCCAGCAGTTACTCGGGGGAGGTTACTTCACCCCTCCACTTT; cdr3_aa: CASSYSGEVTSPLHF
d_call: -; v_call: TRBV4-2; j_call: TRBJ2-5; clone_size: -; cdr3_nt: TGTGCCAGCAGCCAAGATCTTGGCGGGCATTCAGAGACCCAGTACTTC; cdr3_aa: CASSQDLGGHSETQYF
d_call: -; v_call: TRBV7-9; j_call: TRBJ2-1; clone_size: -; cdr3_nt: TGTGCCAGCAGCTTAGCCGCAGGTGTCTACAATGAGCAGTTCTTC; cdr3_aa: CASSLAAGVYNEQFF
d_call: TRBD1; v_call: TRBV5-1; j_call: TRBJ2-7; clone_size: -; cdr3_nt: TGCGCCAGCAGCCGGGGACAGGGGGTCTCCTACGAGCAGTACTTC; cdr3_aa: CASSRGQGVSYEQYF
d_call: TRBD1; v_call: TRBV15; j_call: TRBJ1-6; clone_size: -; cdr3_nt: TGTGCCACCAGCAGAGATCGAACAGGGGGCAATAATTCACCCCTCCACTTT; cdr3_aa: CATSRDRTGGNNSPLHF
d_call: -; v_call: TRBV6-5; j_call: TRBJ2-4; clone_size: medium-sized; cdr3_nt: TGTGCCAGCAGTTACAATGCAGGGTCCAACATTCAGTACTTC; cdr3_aa: CASSYNAGSNIQYF
d_call: TRBD1; v_call: TRBV18; j_call: TRBJ2-1; clone_size: -; cdr3_nt: TGTGCCAGCTCACCCGGACAGGGGGCGAATGAGCAGTTCTTC; cdr3_aa: CASSPGQGANEQFF
d_call: -; v_call: TRBV27; j_call: TRBJ2-3; clone_size: -; cdr3_nt: TGTGCCAGCAGTACCGGGTCCGCAGATACGCAGTATTTT; cdr3_aa: CASSTGSADTQYF
d_call: -; v_call: TRBV13; j_call: TRBJ2-1; clone_size: -; cdr3_nt: TGTGCCAGCAGCTTAGGCCTTTCGGGGAAGCAGTTCTTC; cdr3_aa: CASSLGLSGKQFF
d_call: -; v_call: TRBV27; j_call: TRBJ1-5; clone_size: once; cdr3_nt: TGTGCCAGCAGTTTTAGGGGCGGCGGTAGCAATCAGCCCCAGCATTTT; cdr3_aa: CASSFRGGGSNQPQHF
d_call: TRBD1; v_call: TRBV14; j_call: TRBJ1-2; clone_size: -; cdr3_nt: TGTGCCAGCAGCCAAGATCAGGCAGGGGGCTATGGCTACACCTTC; cdr3_aa: CASSQDQAGGYGYTF
d_call: -; v_call: TRBV7-8; j_call: TRBJ2-3; clone_size: -; cdr3_nt: TGTGCCAGCAGCTTAGAACTAGTTACAGATACGCAGTATTTT; cdr3_aa: CASSLELVTDTQYF
d_call: TRBD1; v_call: TRBV25-1; j_call: TRBJ2-5; clone_size: once; cdr3_nt: TGTGCCAGCAGCCCCGGGACAGGGGGCAATTGGGAGACCCAGTACTTC; cdr3_aa: CASSPGTGGNWETQYF
d_call: -; v_call: TRBV6-5; j_call: TRBJ2-7; clone_size: -; cdr3_nt: TGTGCCAGCACTGTAGCTGGGGGGGCCACCTACGAGCAGTACTTC; cdr3_aa: CASTVAGGATYEQYF
d_call: TRBD2; v_call: TRBV6-6; j_call: TRBJ2-2; clone_size: -; cdr3_nt: TGTGCCAGCAGTCCAGCGGGGGCCGACAACACCGGGGAGCTGTTTTTT; cdr3_aa: CASSPAGADNTGELFF
d_call: TRBD1; v_call: TRBV13; j_call: TRBJ1-3; clone_size: -; cdr3_nt: TGTGCCAGCAGCTTTTACCGGGACAGCTCTGGAAACACCATATATTTT; cdr3_aa: CASSFYRDSSGNTIYF
d_call: -; v_call: TRBV19; j_call: TRBJ1-3; clone_size: -; cdr3_nt: TGTGCCAGTAGGACAGACGGAAACACCATATATTTT; cdr3_aa: CASRTDGNTIYF
d_call: -; v_call: TRBV18; j_call: TRBJ1-1; clone_size: -; cdr3_nt: TGTGCCAGCTCACCCTCTCACGAGGGAGTAAACACTGAAGCTTTCTTT; cdr3_aa: CASSPSHEGVNTEAFF
d_call: -; v_call: TRBV18; j_call: TRBJ1-2; clone_size: -; cdr3_nt: TGTGCCAGCTCACCACTAGGGTTCCAGGGGCAATACACCTTC; cdr3_aa: CASSPLGFQGQYTF
d_call: -; v_call: TRBV10-3; j_call: TRBJ1-1; clone_size: -; cdr3_nt: TGTGCCATCAGTGAGGCTCCAGGGGCTGCGACTGAAGCTTTCTTT; cdr3_aa: CAISEAPGAATEAFF
d_call: -; v_call: TRBV5-3; j_call: TRBJ1-1; clone_size: -; cdr3_nt: TGTGCCAGAAGCTTGGGGGCAGGGGAGAGTTACGACACTGAAGCTTTCTTT; cdr3_aa: CARSLGAGESYDTEAFF
d_call: TRBD2; v_call: TRBV7-2; j_call: TRBJ2-1; clone_size: -; cdr3_nt: TGTGCCAGCAGCCTTGGACTAGCGGCTTCCTACAATGAGCAGTTCTTC; cdr3_aa: CASSLGLAASYNEQFF
d_call: TRBD1; v_call: TRBV6-1; j_call: TRBJ2-5; clone_size: few; cdr3_nt: TGTGCCAGCAGTGACGGGGACAGCCCATACTTC; cdr3_aa: CASSDGDSPYF
d_call: TRBD2; v_call: TRBV5-6; j_call: TRBJ2-2; clone_size: -; cdr3_nt: TGTGCCAGCAGCTTTACGACTAGCGGGGGCCCCGGGGAGCTGTTTTTT; cdr3_aa: CASSFTTSGGPGELFF